Each of the 14 T cell receptor beta chains below was sequenced from the same sample in a study of T cell changes during pregnancy in multiple sclerosis. The table came from immunoSEQ multiplex PCR; TCRdb's copy has only in-frame clones and leaves some out. The table shows about 71,000 clones, with more than 85% occurring only once. The sample here was CD8+ T cells from peripheral blood mononuclear cells, taken before pregnancy. The receptors originated from a female donor with multiple sclerosis, enrolled in a pregnancy study.

CDR3 DNA: TGTGCCAGCAGCGTAGGTGGGGGGAGTCCTTACGAGCAGTACTTC. As protein: CASSVGGGSPYEQYF. The J gene is TRBJ2-7, the V gene TRBV9, with D possibly TRBD2 on 6 matching bases. V lost 0 bases and J 4 bases, leaving 14 bases between the germline ends. Germline-derived CDR1 and CDR2 are SGDLS and YYNGEE. The CDR3 covers 15 residues.

The J gene is TRBJ1-2, the V gene TRBV20-1; D gene uncertain. Germline CDR1 DFQATT, CDR2 SNEGSKA (reference sequence). The CDR3 is 11 residues long. The CDR3 spells CRPPSGDGYTF. The CDR3 coding sequence is TGCAGGCCCCCCTCGGGAGATGGCTACACCTTC.

The rearrangement joins TRBV9 to TRBJ1-4, with D hard to call. The CDR3 extends over 15 amino acids. Germline CDR1 is SGDLS and CDR2 is YYNGEE. V lost 0 bases, J lost 0 bases, and 6 bases lay in between. This CDR3 is CASSVGGTTNEKLFF. The CDR3 nucleotides read TGTGCCAGCAGCGTAGGAGGTACAACTAATGAAAAACTGTTTTTT.

This rearrangement joins TRBV9 to TRBJ1-1; TRBD1 is a possible D gene (6 bases). CDR3 length: 12 amino acids. Trimming pared 3 bases from V and 10 bases from J, leaving 13 bases between. Germline V gene sequence: CDR1 SGDLS, CDR2 YYNGEE. The DNA for the CDR3 is TGTGCCAGCAGCGATACACAGGGAACAGCTTTCTTT. Residues: CASSDTQGTAFF.

V and J are TRBV19 and TRBJ2-5; 7 nucleotides agree with TRBD2. The length of the CDR3 is 15 residues. J was trimmed by 5 bases and V by 6 bases; bases with no gene match: 12. Germline lookup yields CDR1 LNHDA and CDR2 SQIVND (reference sequence). The chain's CDR3 is CASRSGAPERETQYF. CDR3 in DNA: TGTGCCAGTAGAAGCGGGGCGCCCGAAAGGGAGACCCAGTACTTC.

The chain recombines TRBV25-1 with TRBJ2-3; 8 bases line up with TRBD2. With V trimmed by 10 bases and J by 3 bases, 6 bases remained unmatched. The CDR3 has 13 amino acids. Germline CDR1 reads MGHDK; CDR2 reads SYGVNS. CDR3 sequence reads: CAIGAGATDTQYF. Here the CDR3 DNA reads TGTGCCATCGGAGCGGGGGCAACAGATACGCAGTATTTT.

The gene calls are TRBV5-4 and TRBJ2-3, with D maybe TRBD2 (5 bases). The V gene lost 4 bases and the J gene lost 2 bases, with 17 bases spanning the gap. This CDR3 spans 16 amino acids. Germline V gene lookup returns CDR1 SGHNT and CDR2 YYREEE (reference sequence). The CDR3: CASSPRRGLFTDTQYF. As DNA, the CDR3 is TGTGCCAGCAGCCCCCGGAGAGGACTGTTCACAGATACGCAGTATTTT.

The chain couples TRBV2 to TRBJ1-2, with 8 bases fitting TRBD1. Losses at the gene ends were 10 bases for V and 2 bases for J; bases not matched to a gene: 6. The CDR3 loop spans 13 amino acids. From germline, CDR1 is SNHLY and CDR2 FYNNEI. The CDR3 DNA sequence: TGTGCCACCCTACGGACAGGGAACTATGGCTACACCTTC. Protein: CATLRTGNYGYTF.

This clone was observed at least ten times. The chain couples TRBV4-1 to TRBJ2-7, with unresolved D. There are 13 residues in the CDR3. V lost 1 base and J lost 4, with 8 bases in between. Germline-derived CDR1 and CDR2 are MGHRA and YSYEKL. CDR3 nucleotide sequence: TGCGCCAGCAGCCAAGTTACAGAGTACGAGCAGTACTTC. Its translation is CASSQVTEYEQYF.

J is TRBJ1-5 and V is TRBV4-1; TRBD1 matches at 8 bases. CDR1 is MGHRA, CDR2 YSYEKL, per germline. This CDR3 comprises 17 residues. V was clipped by 1 base and J by 5 bases; unmatched bases: 10. The CDR3 DNA reads as TGCGCCAGCAGCCAAGTAGTCACAGGGGGGATTGATCAGCCCCAGCATTTT. It encodes CASSQVVTGGIDQPQHF.

The J gene is TRBJ2-7, the V gene TRBV19; D might be TRBD2 (7 bases). V lost 6 bases and J 2 bases, leaving 11 bases between the germline ends. Looked up from germline, CDR1 is LNHDA and CDR2 is SQIVND (reference sequence). CDR3 size: 13 residues. Here the CDR3 DNA reads TGTGCCAGTAGGGGGGGGCCCGCCTACGAGCAGTACTTC. Protein sequence: CASRGGPAYEQYF.

CDR3 bases: TGTGCCAGCAGCCCGACAGGGACAATTGAGACCCAGTACTTC. It is translated as CASSPTGTIETQYF. This chain joins TRBV7-2 and TRBJ2-5; 7 bases are shared with TRBD1. There are 14 residues in the CDR3. Germline V gives CDR1 SGHTA, CDR2 FQGNSA. V dropped 5 bases and J dropped 5; count of bases not matched to a gene: 8.

CDR3: CASSVSGYEQFF. CDR3 DNA sequence: TGTGCCAGCAGCGTATCCGGGTATGAGCAGTTCTTC. V is TRBV9 and J is TRBJ2-1; D not certain. Germline V gene lookup returns CDR1 SGDLS and CDR2 YYNGEE. The CDR3 contains 12 residues. Trimming took off 1 base at V and 8 bases at J, with 7 bases between the two ends.

This chain connects TRBV11-2 to TRBJ2-5, with D tentatively TRBD1 (6 bases). CDR1 is SGHAT, CDR2 FQNNGV, per germline. Trimming removed 3 bases from V and 2 bases from J, with 10 bases in between. This CDR3 is 14 amino acids long. This chain's CDR3 is CASSFLQGQETQYF. CDR3 in DNA: TGTGCCAGCAGCTTCCTACAGGGACAAGAGACCCAGTACTTC.